This T cell receptor (beta chain) was sequenced for a study of vaccination effects on CD4 cells after COVID-19. This clone showed up just once. Its cognate antigen is unknown. Profiled with immunoSEQ multiplex PCR; TCRdb holds only in-frame clones, not every one. Among roughly 25,000 clones, around 71% were seen once, and the ten largest hold approximately 12%. Study observations and caveats: Limitations: small convalescent group and missing early post-infection timepoints. Marked clonal contraction was seen in infection- and vaccine-induced clones late after vaccination.

There are 13 residues in the CDR3. V shed 6 bases and J 12 bases; nucleotides not matched to a gene: 9. Using viral peptide pools, the ViraFEST assay grew out antigen-specific CD4+ T cells prior to sequencing. CD4+ T cell isolation took place after less than 13 days of culture. The healthy vaccine recipients, who had no prior SARS-CoV-2 infection, showed negative nucleocapsid antibodies. Fresh IL-2-containing medium replaced half the medium on days 3 and 7. The sequencing here drew on CD4+ T cells from PBMCs cultured with HCoV-OC43 spike peptides, taken before COVID-19 vaccination. As for subset: HCoV-OC43 spike overlapping peptide pool stimulation. This clonotype originated in a human donor who received a COVID-19 vaccine. This sequence joins TRBV12-3 or TRBV12-4 and TRBJ2-4; 9 bases match TRBD2. DNA for the CDR3: TGTGCCAGCAGCCATAGACTAGCGGACTCTCAGTACTTC. As protein: CASSHRLADSQYF.